This T cell receptor beta chain emerged from a study of lung T cells in sarcoidosis with Löfgren's syndrome. Turning to the study itself: In sarcoidosis, CD4+ T cells accumulate in bronchoalveolar lavage fluid. Analyses focused on Löfgren's syndrome patients. Whole-study results and caveats: Multiple Löfgren's syndrome patients reportedly shared TRAV12-1 and TRBV2 CDR3 motifs. In alpha-beta pairs, TRAV12-1 favored TRBV2, and their CDR3s were homologous.

Note on this clonotype: Its antigen is undetermined. This clone may be a read error of a much larger clone one base away.

Trimming removed 5 bases from V and 4 bases from J, with 12 bases in between. Germline V lookup: CDR1 SGHTS, CDR2 YDEGEE. The length of the CDR3 is 13 residues. Each CDR3 protein is one row after TCRdb ran MiXCR on the reads. The sample lists more than 8,500 distinct CDR3 sequences, under 25% occurring once. Specimen: CD4+ T cells from bronchoalveolar lavage fluid. This sequence joins TRBV5-8 and TRBJ1-1; D is undetermined. The sequence was obtained from a human donor with sarcoidosis (Löfgren's syndrome or another form), or a control subject (not recorded which). This CDR3 reads CASSEVESTEAFF. CDR3 coding DNA: TGTGCCAGCAGTGAGGTAGAGAGCACTGAAGCTTTCTTT.